The 5 T cell receptor beta chains presented below share a single source sample, sequenced in a study of OX40 agonist ivuxolimab in advanced cancers. Libraries were prepared by immunoSEQ multiplex PCR; TCRdb keeps only in-frame clonotypes and omits some of them. Of 55,000 to 65,000 clones in the sample, roughly nine tenths were seen once. The sequencing here drew on CD4+ or CD8+ T cells sorted from blood, taken in a trial of the OX40 agonist ivuxolimab. All receptors derive from an adult with an advanced solid tumor such as melanoma, head and neck, liver or kidney cancer.

The CDR3 DNA is TGTGCCAGTAGTAAATACAGGGACCTATACAATGAGCAGTTCTTC. Translated: CASSKYRDLYNEQFF. This chain joins TRBV19 and TRBJ2-1, with a weak D call TRBD1 (6 bases). Germline CDR1 reads LNHDA; CDR2 reads SQIVND (reference sequence). The V gene lost 4 bases and the J gene lost 4 bases, with 14 bases spanning the gap. This CDR3 has 15 amino acids.

This chain links TRBV7-9 with TRBJ2-5; 7 bases are a match to TRBD2. This CDR3 is built from 17 residues. The V segment lost 5 bases and the J segment 1 base; nucleotides outside the gene matches: 13. Germline V gene data show CDR1 as SEHNR and CDR2 as FQNEAQ (reference sequence). This CDR3 is CASSRSLAADIQETQYF. The DNA for the CDR3 is TGTGCCAGCAGCCGATCTCTAGCGGCAGACATCCAAGAGACCCAGTACTTC.

This chain links TRBV29-1 with TRBJ2-3; D unresolved. This CDR3 has 15 amino acids. CDR1 SQVTM and CDR2 ANQGSEA come from the germline V gene. V gave up 6 bases and J gave up 3 bases, with 19 bases separating them. CDR3 DNA: TGCAGCGTCAAGAGTCGAGGCCTGTCGACAGATACGCAGTATTTT. Translation: CSVKSRGLSTDTQYF.

As regards this clone: Mismatch with germline at one junction end may stem from a read error. The chain uses TRBV7-9 and TRBJ2-7; D not resolved. The CDR3 consists of 8 residues. Germline CDR1 SEHNR, CDR2 FQNEAQ (reference sequence). The CDR3 coding sequence is TGTGCCAGCAGCTTATCACACTTC. This gives the protein CASSLSHF.

This sequence joins TRBV2 and TRBJ2-7; D unclear. Germline V gene lookup returns CDR1 SNHLY and CDR2 FYNNEI. Trimming cost V 5 bases and J 2 bases, with 4 bases left between them. CDR3 length: 11 residues. As DNA, the CDR3 is TGTGCCAGCAGTAGGGCCTACGAGCAGTACTTC. As protein: CASSRAYEQYF.